Presented here are 25 T cell receptor beta chains from one specimen sequenced in a study of T cell responses to AZD1222 COVID-19 vaccine. Sequencing used immunoSEQ multiplex PCR; TCRdb keeps in-frame clones, though not all of them. The sample includes 150,000 or so clones, around 90% seen only once; the top ten take 1.3% to 1.5%. The specimen comprised peripheral blood, sampled on day 0 of AZD1222 vaccination. The source of these receptors is an adult in good health.

The chain joins TRBV7-9 to TRBJ2-2; 12 bases agree with TRBD1. The trim removed 5 bases at V and 0 bases at J, leaving 4 bases unmatched. Germline values: CDR1 SEHNR, CDR2 FQNEAQ (reference sequence). This CDR3 is built from 17 residues. The CDR3: CASSKGTGGSNTGELFF. The CDR3, as DNA: TGTGCCAGCAGCAAGGGGACAGGGGGCTCGAACACCGGGGAGCTGTTTTTT.

The chain carries TRBV15 and TRBJ2-1; a weak D match, TRBD2 (6 bases). V was trimmed by 2 bases and J by 9 bases, leaving 11 bases between them. Germline V gives CDR1 LNHNV, CDR2 YYDKDF (reference sequence). The CDR3 covers 13 residues. CDR3 residues: CATSRQLGGEQFF. The CDR3 region has the DNA TGTGCCACCAGCAGACAATTGGGGGGTGAGCAGTTCTTC. Drawing the rest from reference TRBV15 and TRBJ2-1, the complete variable domain is DAMVIQNPRYQVTQFGKPVTLSCSQTLNHNVMYWYQQKSSQAPKLLFHYYDKDFNNEADTPDNFQSRRPNTSFCFLDIRSPGLGDTAMYLCATSRQLGGEQFFGPGTRLTVL.

The CDR3 sequence is CASRRLPDTEAFF. The CDR3 bases are TGTGCCAGCAGAAGGCTGCCCGACACTGAAGCTTTCTTT. The V call is TRBV12-3 or TRBV12-4, the J call TRBJ1-1; D remains unclear. The CDR3 extends over 13 amino acids. V lost 6 bases to trimming and J lost 3 bases, with 11 bases between them.

This clone showed up just once. The chain employs TRBV5-1 and TRBJ2-1; 15 bases fit TRBD2. Per the germline V gene, CDR1 is SGHRS and CDR2 is YFSETQ. The CDR3 consists of 17 residues. With 4 bases clipped from V and 10 bases from J, the junction kept 12 bases outside the gene matches. The CDR3 region has the DNA TGCGCCAGCAGCCCCAGTAAGGGACTAGCGGGAGGAGGGGAGCAGTTCTTC. This codes for CASSPSKGLAGGGEQFF.

V usage is TRBV19 and J usage is TRBJ1-2; 7 nucleotides align to TRBD1. The CDR3 is 14 residues long. CDR1 is LNHDA and CDR2 is SQIVND in the germline V gene (reference sequence). Unmatched junction bases numbered 8, after V lost 5 bases and J lost 5 bases. The CDR3 spells CASSRGTAVYGYTF. In DNA form, the CDR3 reads TGTGCCAGTAGTCGAGGGACAGCAGTTTATGGCTACACCTTC.

The DNA of the CDR3 is TGTGCCAGCCGACCTCCCCGGGACTATGGCTACACCTTC. As protein: CASRPPRDYGYTF. This chain uses TRBV6-5 with TRBJ1-2; D remains ambiguous. The V and J ends lost 8 bases and 3 bases respectively, with 13 bases between them. Germline-derived CDR1 and CDR2 are MNHEY and SVGAGI. There are 13 residues in the CDR3.

The genes are TRBV19 and TRBJ2-7; the D call may be TRBD1 or TRBD2 (6 bases each). Germline V CDR1 and CDR2: LNHDA, SQIVND (reference sequence). Trimming pared 9 bases from V and 4 bases from J, leaving 16 bases between. The CDR3 totals 13 residues. For the CDR3, the DNA is TGTGCCAGCAAGGGGGGAGGTCAGTACGAGCAGTACTTC. Residues: CASKGGGQYEQYF.

This chain links TRBV4-3 with TRBJ1-3; TRBD1 matches 8 bases. Germline lookup yields CDR1 LGHNA and CDR2 YSLEER. CDR3 length: 16 amino acids. Germline trimming cut 1 base from V and 3 bases from J; bases unmatched to any gene: 5. CDR3: CASSQAGRGLGNTIYF. CDR3 in DNA: TGCGCCAGCAGCCAAGCCGGCAGGGGGCTTGGAAACACCATATATTTT.

V usage is TRBV15 and J usage is TRBJ2-2, with TRBD2 as a possible D gene (5 bases). Trimming left V 6 bases short and J 5 bases short, with 19 bases between. This CDR3 comprises 16 residues. From germline, CDR1 is LNHNV and CDR2 YYDKDF (reference sequence). CDR3 DNA sequence: TGTGCCACCAGATCCGGGAACTACGATAGGACCGGGGAGCTGTTTTTT. The encoded protein is CATRSGNYDRTGELFF.

The chain is built from TRBV6-5 and TRBJ1-5, with TRBD1 matching 12 bases. Germline V CDR1 and CDR2: MNHEY, SVGAGI. The CDR3 totals 15 residues. V dropped 6 bases and J dropped 5; count of bases not matched to a gene: 5. The CDR3 is CASSEGQGAYQPQHF. The DNA of the CDR3 is TGTGCCAGCAGCGAGGGACAGGGGGCTTATCAGCCCCAGCATTTT.

The chain recombines TRBV27 with TRBJ2-1; the D gene is possibly TRBD2 (7 bases). V lost 0 bases, J lost 7 bases, and 16 bases lay in between. The CDR3 runs to 16 residues. Per germline, CDR1 MNHEY and CDR2 SMNVEV (reference sequence). CDR3 sequence (DNA): TGTGCCAGCAGTTTATCTGGGGGAGGGGGGTGGAATGAGCAGTTCTTC. Amino acid sequence: CASSLSGGGGWNEQFF.

The rearrangement links TRBV28 to TRBJ1-1, with a possible D match to TRBD1 (6 bases). Germline CDR1 MDHEN, CDR2 SYDVKM. Trimming cost V 5 bases and J 0 bases, with 10 bases left between them. CDR3 length: 14 amino acids. The CDR3 bases are TGTGCCAGCAGTCCTGGACAGCTGAACACTGAAGCTTTCTTT. Encoded protein: CASSPGQLNTEAFF.

The chain links TRBV3-1 (or the pseudogene TRBV3-2) to TRBJ1-2; D is unresolved. The CDR3 has 12 residues. Germline V CDR1 and CDR2: LGHDT, YNNKEL (reference sequence). Trimming shortened V by 5 bases and J by 5 bases, and 9 bases separated the two germline ends. The CDR3 protein is CASSVAGYGYTF. CDR3 sequence (DNA): TGTGCCAGCAGCGTTGCAGGATATGGCTACACCTTC.

The V and J genes are TRBV18 and TRBJ2-2; the D gene could be TRBD1 or TRBD2 (5 bases each). Trimming pared 8 bases from V and 5 bases from J, leaving 18 bases between. The CDR3 has 15 residues. Looked up from germline, CDR1 is KGHSH and CDR2 is LQKENI. The CDR3 loop is CASGLQGPLTGELFF. CDR3 nucleotide sequence: TGTGCCAGCGGACTGCAGGGACCACTTACCGGGGAGCTGTTTTTT.

This clone was seen only once. The V and J genes are TRBV18 and TRBJ2-7; tentatively, D is TRBD1 or TRBD2 (5 bases each). CDR1 is KGHSH and CDR2 is LQKENI in the germline V gene. V shed 1 base and J shed 5 bases, with 12 bases lying between them. This CDR3 has 14 amino acids. The CDR3 region is CASSPQGSDDEQYF. The CDR3 DNA follows: TGTGCCAGCTCACCACAGGGGAGTGACGACGAGCAGTACTTC.

CDR3 amino acids: CASTQGSSGELFF. The CDR3 DNA is TGTGCCAGCACACAGGGAAGTTCCGGGGAGCTGTTTTTT. The rearrangement links TRBV6-5 to TRBJ2-2; D possibly corresponds to TRBD1 (6 bases). The CDR3 loop spans 13 amino acids. V shed 7 bases and J shed 6 bases, with 12 bases lying between them. Germline V lookup: CDR1 MNHEY, CDR2 SVGAGI.

The chain joins TRBV5-1 to TRBJ1-1; D is unresolved. The CDR3 has 14 amino acids. Germline CDR1 reads SGHRS; CDR2 reads YFSETQ. The V end lost 4 bases, the J end lost 3 bases, and 13 bases lay between the germline ends. The CDR3 region has the DNA TGCGCCAGCAGCCGGGTGGGCCGGGACACTGAAGCTTTCTTT. This codes for CASSRVGRDTEAFF.

The chain couples TRBV5-1 to TRBJ2-5; no reliable D call. Trimming stripped 0 bases from V and 1 base from J, with 10 bases between. The CDR3 covers 15 residues. CDR1 and CDR2 (germline): SGHRS, YFSETQ. The CDR3 spells CASSLESRPQETQYF. In nucleotides, the CDR3 is TGCGCCAGCAGCTTGGAGAGCCGACCCCAAGAGACCCAGTACTTC. The full variable domain, with the rest looked up from reference TRBV5-1 and TRBJ2-5, is KAGVTQTPRYLIKTRGQQVTLSCSPISGHRSVSWYQQTPGQGLQFLFEYFSETQRNKGNFPGRFSGRQFSNSRSEMNVSTLELGDSALYLCASSLESRPQETQYFGPGTRLLVL.

This chain uses TRBV3-1 (or the pseudogene TRBV3-2) with TRBJ2-3, with 8 nucleotides matching TRBD2. J was trimmed by 10 bases and V by 7 bases; bases with no gene match: 22. CDR3 length: 17 amino acids. Per germline, CDR1 LGHDT and CDR2 YNNKEL (reference sequence). In DNA form, the CDR3 reads TGTGCCAGCAACTTTAACCTACTCTCGGGAGGGCTCTATCCGCAGTATTTT. Translated: CASNFNLLSGGLYPQYF.

The chain couples TRBV4-2 to TRBJ1-1; tentative D call: TRBD1 (6 bases). V was shortened by 6 bases and J by 0 bases, with 8 bases between the two germline ends. Germline lookup yields CDR1 LGHNA and CDR2 YNFKEQ. This CDR3 is built from 13 residues. The CDR3 nucleotides read TGTGCCAGCAGTGGGGGCATGAACACTGAAGCTTTCTTT. As protein: CASSGGMNTEAFF.

The chain combines TRBV30 with TRBJ2-5, with D possibly matching TRBD2 (6 bases). Trimming shortened V by 3 bases and J by 5 bases, and 13 bases separated the two germline ends. Germline V gene sequence: CDR1 GTSNPN, CDR2 SVGIG (reference sequence). The CDR3 sequence is 13 residues long. The CDR3 here is CAWSGGIGETQYF. CDR3 in DNA: TGTGCCTGGAGCGGAGGGATTGGGGAGACCCAGTACTTC.

This sequence joins TRBV10-3 and TRBJ1-2; 8 bases fit TRBD1. Per the germline V gene, CDR1 is ENHRY and CDR2 is SYGVKD. The CDR3 is 14 residues long. The J segment lost 4 bases and the V segment lost 4 bases, leaving 5 bases of the junction unmatched. CDR3 in amino acids: CAISVDRGFYGYTF. The CDR3 DNA sequence: TGTGCCATCAGTGTAGACAGGGGATTCTATGGCTACACCTTC.

The chain uses TRBV5-1 and TRBJ1-2, with 9 bases identical to TRBD1. Germline assignment: CDR1 SGHRS and CDR2 YFSETQ. The CDR3 is 15 amino acids. The trim removed 7 bases at V and 6 bases at J, leaving 13 bases unmatched. CDR3 bases: TGCGCCAGCCGCGACCCGGGACAGGGAATGAATGGCTACACCTTC. This codes for CASRDPGQGMNGYTF. Together with reference TRBV5-1 and TRBJ1-2, the CDR3 gives the full variable domain: KAGVTQTPRYLIKTRGQQVTLSCSPISGHRSVSWYQQTPGQGLQFLFEYFSETQRNKGNFPGRFSGRQFSNSRSEMNVSTLELGDSALYLCASRDPGQGMNGYTFGSGTRLTVV.

In its sample, this clone was seen once. The chain is built from TRBV19 and TRBJ1-5; no clear D. Germline CDR1 and CDR2: LNHDA and SQIVND (reference sequence). The CDR3 is 12 amino acids. The CDR3 loop is CGSAVVNQPQHF. The CDR3 nucleotides are TGTGGTTCTGCAGTCGTCAATCAGCCCCAGCATTTT.

The chain carries TRBV6-5 and TRBJ1-1, with 8 nucleotides matching TRBD1. V shed 11 bases and J 4 bases; nucleotides not matched to a gene: 9. CDR1 MNHEY and CDR2 SVGAGI come from the germline V gene. The CDR3 covers 13 residues. Here the CDR3 reads CAGITGGATEAFF. The CDR3 nucleotides are TGTGCCGGAATTACAGGGGGAGCCACTGAAGCTTTCTTT.